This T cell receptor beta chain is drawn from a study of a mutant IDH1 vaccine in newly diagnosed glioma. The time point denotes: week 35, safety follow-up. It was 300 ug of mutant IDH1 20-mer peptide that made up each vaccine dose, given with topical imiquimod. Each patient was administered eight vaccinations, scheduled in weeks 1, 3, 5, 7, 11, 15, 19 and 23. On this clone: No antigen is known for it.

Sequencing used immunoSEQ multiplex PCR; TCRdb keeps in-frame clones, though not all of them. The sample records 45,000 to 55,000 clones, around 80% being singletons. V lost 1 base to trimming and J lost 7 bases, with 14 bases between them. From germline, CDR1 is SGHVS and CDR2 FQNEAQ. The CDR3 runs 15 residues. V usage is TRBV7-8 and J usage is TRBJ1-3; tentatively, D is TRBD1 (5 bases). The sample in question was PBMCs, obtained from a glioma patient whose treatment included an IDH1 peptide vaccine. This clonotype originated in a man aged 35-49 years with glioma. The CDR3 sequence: CASSLVWQGGNTIYF. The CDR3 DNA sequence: TGTGCCAGCAGCTTAGTGTGGCAGGGTGGGAACACCATATATTTT. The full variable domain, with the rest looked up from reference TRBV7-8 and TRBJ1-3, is GAGVSQSPRYKVAKRGQDVALRCDPISGHVSLFWYQQALGQGPEFLTYFQNEAQLDKSGLPSDRFFAERPEGSVSTLKIQRTQQEDSAVYLCASSLVWQGGNTIYFGEGSWLTVV.